Below are 24 T cell receptor beta chains sequenced from a single sample in a study of shared clonotypes between healthy human individuals. CD45RO-negative, CCR7-selected cells formed the naive CD8 fraction, which excluded terminally differentiated effector memory CD45RA+ cells. Method: immunoSEQ multiplex PCR; TCRdb's copy keeps in-frame clones and lacks some. The repertoire consists of approximately 2,000,000 clones, with 90% to 95% occurring once and the leading ten covering roughly 1.7%. The sequenced sample was naive CD8+ T cells from PBMCs. The receptors here all came from a man between 18 and 35 years old in good health. Some clones in this sample may be carry-over from other donors' samples.

CDR3 in DNA: TGTGCCAGCAAACCGAAGGGCCCGAACACTGAAGCTTTCTTT. Its translation is CASKPKGPNTEAFF. J is TRBJ1-1 and V is TRBV14; no definite D call. This CDR3 has 14 amino acids. Deletions cut 7 bases from V and 1 base from J, with 13 bases between. In germline, CDR1 is SGHDN, CDR2 FVKESK.

The chain links TRBV28 to TRBJ2-4; maybe TRBD2 (6 bases). This CDR3 has 15 residues. Germline V gene data show CDR1 as MDHEN and CDR2 as SYDVKM. Between the trimmed V and J ends, which lost 5 bases and 1 base, there was a span of 12 bases. CDR3 coding DNA: TGTGCCAGCAGTCCCATAGCGGCCGCCAAAAACATTCAGTACTTC. As protein: CASSPIAAAKNIQYF.

V gene TRBV7-9 combines with J gene TRBJ2-3; 9 bases map to TRBD2. V was pared by 1 base and J by 6 bases, with 2 bases of the junction left unmatched. Germline lookup yields CDR1 SEHNR and CDR2 FQNEAQ (reference sequence). CDR3 length: 14 residues. The CDR3 is CASSLVAGGDTQYF. DNA for the CDR3: TGTGCCAGCAGCTTAGTTGCGGGAGGGGATACGCAGTATTTT.

This clone appeared once. The gene calls are TRBV7-8 and TRBJ2-5, with D unresolved. Germline CDR1 reads SGHVS; CDR2 reads FQNEAQ. This CDR3 has 13 amino acids. V was cut by 5 bases and J by 1 base, with 8 bases left in between. The CDR3 nucleotides are TGTGCCAGCAGCCTCCTTCGCCAAGAGACCCAGTACTTC. This gives the protein CASSLLRQETQYF.

This chain's CDR3 is CASSIDGLAGRMKFF. CDR3 nucleotide sequence: TGTGCCAGTAGTATAGATGGACTAGCGGGACGTATGAAGTTCTTC. The V call is TRBV19, the J call TRBJ2-1; 12 bases align to TRBD2. Trimming at V came to 0 bases and at J to 14 bases, leaving 8 bases not matched to a gene. CDR1 is LNHDA, CDR2 SQIVND, per germline (reference sequence). The length of the CDR3 is 15 residues.

The V gene is TRBV27, the J gene TRBJ2-7; 8 nucleotides line up with TRBD1. The CDR3 length is 13 residues. CDR1 MNHEY and CDR2 SMNVEV come from the germline V gene (reference sequence). V lost 1 base and J lost 6; bases outside the gene matches: 2. CDR3 nucleotides: TGTGCCAGCAGTTTATTACAGGGGGTCGAGCAGTACTTC. Translated: CASSLLQGVEQYF.

This clone was found a few times. The CDR3 reads CASSQDRAGPSEGYTF. For the CDR3, the DNA is TGTGCCAGCAGCCAAGATCGGGCAGGGCCGTCGGAGGGCTACACCTTC. The rearrangement links TRBV4-2 to TRBJ1-2; weak D call: TRBD1 (5 bases). This CDR3 spans 16 amino acids. Germline assignment: CDR1 LGHNA and CDR2 YNFKEQ. Trimming took off 0 bases at V and 8 bases at J, with 19 bases between the two ends.

The chain carries TRBV7-9 and TRBJ1-3; D gene ambiguous. CDR3 size: 13 residues. Deletions cut 1 base from V and 4 bases from J, with 5 bases between. Germline V CDR1 and CDR2: SEHNR, FQNEAQ (reference sequence). CDR3 sequence: CASSLVPGNTIYF. DNA of the CDR3: TGTGCCAGCAGCTTAGTTCCAGGAAACACCATATATTTT.

The chain is built from TRBV13 and TRBJ1-2; TRBD1 agrees at 9 bases. Per germline, CDR1 PRHDT and CDR2 FYEKMQ (reference sequence). This CDR3 spans 15 amino acids. V was clipped by 1 base and J by 8 bases; unmatched bases: 8. CDR3 sequence reads: CASSLEGQGAAGYTF. In DNA, the CDR3 is TGTGCCAGCAGCTTAGAGGGACAGGGCGCCGCGGGCTACACCTTC.

The V gene is TRBV5-4, the J gene TRBJ2-7; unclear D gene. The germline V gene has CDR1 SGHNT and CDR2 YYREEE (reference sequence). The CDR3 contains 14 residues. Trimming left V 1 base short and J 5 bases short, with 13 bases between. CDR3 region: CASSLIGYTHEQYF. The DNA for the CDR3 is TGTGCCAGCAGCTTGATCGGGTACACCCACGAGCAGTACTTC. Combining the CDR3 with reference TRBV5-4 and TRBJ2-7 gives the whole variable domain ETGVTQSPTHLIKTRGQQVTLRCSSQSGHNTVSWYQQALGQGPQFIFQYYREEENGRGNFPPRFSGLQFPNYSSELNVNALELDDSALYLCASSLIGYTHEQYFGPGTRLTVT.

The chain is built from TRBV7-9 and TRBJ2-7; D tentatively fits TRBD1 or TRBD2 (5 bases each). There are 14 residues in the CDR3. The V and J ends lost 5 bases and 2 bases respectively, with 13 bases between them. Germline V CDR1 and CDR2: SEHNR, FQNEAQ (reference sequence). Written as DNA, the CDR3 is TGTGCCAGCAGCAAGGGGAGTAAGACCTACGAGCAGTACTTC. Translation gives CASSKGSKTYEQYF.

The V and J genes are TRBV27 and TRBJ2-1; maybe TRBD1 (5 bases). Germline-derived CDR1 and CDR2 are MNHEY and SMNVEV (reference sequence). Trimming shortened V by 4 bases and J by 7 bases, and 14 bases separated the two germline ends. CDR3 size: 14 residues. As DNA, the CDR3 is TGTGCCAGCAGTTACCCAGGGTCGAGAAATGAGCAGTTCTTC. It encodes CASSYPGSRNEQFF.

This chain connects TRBV4-1 to TRBJ2-7; D remains unclear. CDR3 length equals 14 residues. CDR1 MGHRA and CDR2 YSYEKL come from the germline V gene. V gave up 1 base and J gave up 1 base, with 8 bases separating them. The CDR3 DNA reads TGCGCCAGCAGCCAAGCTGCCTATTCCTACGAGCAGTACTTC. Amino acid sequence: CASSQAAYSYEQYF.

The rearrangement joins TRBV6-6 to TRBJ2-1; TRBD2 agrees at 8 bases. There are 14 residues in the CDR3. The J segment lost 9 bases and the V segment lost 2 bases, leaving 6 bases of the junction unmatched. Germline V CDR1 and CDR2: MNHNY, SVGAGI (reference sequence). CDR3 in DNA: TGTGCCAGCAGTTACCCCGGACTAGCCCCTGAGCAGTTCTTC. This codes for CASSYPGLAPEQFF.

The V call is TRBV5-1, the J call TRBJ2-7; 8 bases are shared with TRBD2. The CDR3 runs 15 residues. The germline gives CDR1 SGHRS, CDR2 YFSETQ. J lost 2 bases, V lost 0 bases, and 4 bases had no gene match. Written as DNA, the CDR3 is TGCGCCAGCAGCTTGGCCGCGGGGGGACCCTACGAGCAGTACTTC. Protein: CASSLAAGGPYEQYF.

The chain couples TRBV7-6 to TRBJ1-3; D is uncertain. V lost 6 bases and J lost 4, with 13 bases in between. The CDR3 runs to 14 residues. Germline V gene sequence: CDR1 SGHVS, CDR2 FNYEAQ. CDR3 nucleotides: TGTGCCAGCAGTCCCGGGAGGGCAGGAAACACCATATATTTT. Translated: CASSPGRAGNTIYF. Together with reference TRBV7-6 and TRBJ1-3, the CDR3 gives the full variable domain: GAGVSQSPRYKVTKRGQDVALRCDPISGHVSLYWYRQALGQGPEFLTYFNYEAQQDKSGLPNDRFSAERPEGSISTLTIQRTEQRDSAMYRCASSPGRAGNTIYFGEGSWLTVV.

V gene TRBV15 combines with J gene TRBJ1-4, with 7 bases fitting TRBD1. Germline loops: CDR1 LNHNV, CDR2 YYDKDF (reference sequence). The CDR3 sequence is 14 residues long. V trimming: 5 bases; J trimming: 7 bases; junction bases outside the gene matches: 7. CDR3 region: CATSGRDRFEKLFF. In DNA form, the CDR3 reads TGTGCCACCAGCGGGAGGGACAGATTTGAAAAACTGTTTTTT.

The table lists this clone with a count of one. V and J are TRBV4-2 and TRBJ2-1; 7 nucleotides agree with TRBD2. CDR1 is LGHNA, CDR2 YNFKEQ, per germline. Trimming cost V 4 bases and J 8 bases; bases outside gene matches: 8. The CDR3 has 14 amino acids. CDR3 sequence (DNA): TGTGCCAGCAGCCCCTCAGCTAGCGGTTATGAGCAGTTCTTC. Translating it yields CASSPSASGYEQFF.

The chain links TRBV6-5 to TRBJ2-7; D is perhaps TRBD2 (6 bases). V lost 0 bases to trimming and J lost 5 bases, with 14 bases between them. The CDR3 is 15 residues long. Germline assignment: CDR1 MNHEY and CDR2 SVGAGI. DNA for the CDR3: TGTGCCAGCAGTTACTCTAGGAGGGTTTCGGACGAGCAGTACTTC. Translation gives CASSYSRRVSDEQYF.

J is TRBJ2-5 and V is TRBV11-2, with D possibly TRBD2 on 6 matching bases. Germline V gene lookup returns CDR1 SGHAT and CDR2 FQNNGV. The CDR3 consists of 16 residues. CDR3 coding DNA: TGTGCAAGTCGAGACCGGGGACTCAAGGGAGGAGAGACCCAGTACTTC. This gives the protein CASRDRGLKGGETQYF.

Concerning this clone: The same CDR3 arises from other DNA sequences in this sample as well. The CDR3 DNA is TGTGCCAGCAGCCCCGCACACTACGAGCAGTACTTC. It is translated as CASSPAHYEQYF. The rearrangement links TRBV2 to TRBJ2-7; unclear D gene. The CDR3 covers 12 residues. Per the germline V gene, CDR1 is SNHLY and CDR2 is FYNNEI. Trimming stripped 6 bases from V and 3 bases from J, with 9 bases between.

This sequence joins TRBV10-3 and TRBJ2-1, with 9 nucleotides matching TRBD1. CDR1 and CDR2 from the germline V gene are ENHRY and SYGVKD. The CDR3 consists of 15 residues. The trim removed 6 bases at V and 1 base at J, leaving 4 bases unmatched. CDR3 DNA sequence: TGTGCCATCAGCCCCGGACAGGGGTCCTACAATGAGCAGTTCTTC. Protein product: CAISPGQGSYNEQFF.

The chain is built from TRBV10-3 and TRBJ2-1, with 8 bases that match TRBD2. Germline-derived CDR1 and CDR2 are ENHRY and SYGVKD. Trimming took 4 bases from V and 5 from J; bases not matched to a gene: 7. The CDR3 runs to 15 residues. This CDR3 reads CAISGYSGENNEQFF. CDR3 coding DNA: TGTGCCATCAGTGGTTATAGCGGGGAAAACAATGAGCAGTTCTTC.

This clone has a handful of counts. The chain combines TRBV7-9 with TRBJ1-4; D is possibly TRBD1 (5 bases). V lost 5 bases and J 15 bases, leaving 16 bases between the germline ends. This CDR3 contains 12 residues. CDR1 SEHNR and CDR2 FQNEAQ come from the germline V gene (reference sequence). The DNA for the CDR3 is TGTGCCAGCAGCGCCGGGACCTCTTTGGTGTTTTTT. Its protein product is CASSAGTSLVFF.